The next 17 T cell receptor beta chains were all read from a single sample in a study of blood T cells in healthy people across ages. The authors ran a second PCR of about 7 to 11 cycles using a sample-barcoded 5' primer and a J-beta primer mix. In TCRdb, the 5' RACE reads were re-called with MiXCR into one record per CDR3 protein. In the table there are roughly 1,500,000 distinct CDR3 sequences, around two fifths of which are singletons. Sequencing was performed on blood. These receptors originate from a young woman in good health.

The V gene is TRBV12-3 or TRBV12-4, the J gene TRBJ1-2, with no clear D. V was clipped by 5 bases and J by 8 bases, with 18 bases between them. The CDR3 loop spans 14 amino acids. CDR3 nucleotides: TGTGCCAGCAGTAGTCATCGGGGAAGTGGCGGCTACACCTTC. It translates to CASSSHRGSGGYTF.

This rearrangement joins TRBV12-3 or TRBV12-4 to TRBJ2-3; D is possibly TRBD2 (5 bases). CDR3 length: 14 amino acids. Trimming cost V 4 bases and J 3 bases, with 11 bases left between them. The CDR3 loop reads CASSSWTETDTQYF. In DNA form, the CDR3 reads TGTGCCAGCAGTTCCTGGACTGAGACAGATACGCAGTATTTT.

V is TRBV18 and J is TRBJ2-5; 11 nucleotides align to TRBD2. Germline trimming cut 2 bases from V and 11 bases from J; bases unmatched to any gene: 10. The CDR3 consists of 15 residues. Germline assignment: CDR1 KGHSH and CDR2 LQKENI. This CDR3 is CASSPGLAGQDEQYF. Here the CDR3 DNA reads TGTGCCAGCTCACCAGGACTAGCGGGTCAAGATGAGCAGTACTTC.

The V call is TRBV6-5, the J call TRBJ2-3; TRBD1 or TRBD2 may be the D gene (5 bases each). Trimming pared 6 bases from V and 2 bases from J, leaving 12 bases between. Germline CDR1 is MNHEY and CDR2 is SVGAGI. This CDR3 is built from 14 residues. Here the CDR3 reads CASRGEANTDTQYF. In nucleotides, the CDR3 is TGTGCCAGCAGGGGGGAAGCAAACACAGATACGCAGTATTTT.

This rearrangement joins TRBV5-6 to TRBJ2-3, with D possibly TRBD2 on 6 matching bases. Trimming pared 4 bases from V and 14 bases from J, leaving 20 bases between. This CDR3 is built from 13 residues. Looked up from germline, CDR1 is SGHDT and CDR2 is YYEEEE. This CDR3 is CASSGTAGPERYF. The CDR3, as DNA: TGTGCCAGCAGCGGGACGGCGGGGCCCGAGCGGTATTTT.

This chain connects TRBV7-9 to TRBJ2-1; D possibly corresponds to TRBD2 (6 bases). Judging by the DNA end, TRBJ2-7 fits better; the J call may be wrong. The CDR3 contains 17 residues. Germline V gene sequence: CDR1 SEHNR, CDR2 FQNEAQ (reference sequence). The DNA of the CDR3 is TGTGCCAGCAGCTTAGCGCGGGGTCAGAAGGGTCGCAATGAGCAGTACTTC. Translating gives CASSLARGQKGRNEQYF.

The gene calls are TRBV29-1 and TRBJ2-1; TRBD2 matches 7 bases. The J call may be wrong; the DNA end is better matched by TRBJ2-7. Germline V gives CDR1 SQVTM, CDR2 ANQGSEA. This CDR3 has 17 amino acids. The CDR3 DNA is TGCAGCGTTGACAGCAATAGGGCGGGAGCCCGTAACAATGAGCAGTACTTC. Translation: CSVDSNRAGARNNEQYF.

The genes are TRBV21-1 and TRBJ2-4; TRBD1, the D gene given by the table, was not confirmed from the DNA. TRBV21-1 is marked as a pseudogene. The length of the CDR3 is 17 residues. CDR3 protein: CASSGQGQGVSKNIQYF. CDR3 nucleotides: TGTGCCAGCAGCGGCCAAGGACAGGGCGTCTCCAAAAACATTCAGTACTTC.

This clonotype was picked up a small number of times. This sequence joins TRBV25-1 and TRBJ2-7; tentatively, D is TRBD1 (6 bases). The CDR3 contains 14 residues. V was clipped by 6 bases and J by 0 bases, with 12 bases between them. Germline V CDR1 and CDR2: MGHDK, SYGVNS. The CDR3 is CASRSTGTSYEQYF. The CDR3 region has the DNA TGTGCCAGCAGATCAACAGGGACCTCCTACGAGCAGTACTTC.

Comment on this clonotype: A much larger clone lies a single base off, so this may be a read error. The rearrangement links TRBV20-1 to TRBJ2-7; D gene unclear. CDR1 is DFQATT and CDR2 is SNEGSKA in the germline V gene (reference sequence). This CDR3 contains 12 residues. The CDR3 nucleotides read TGCAGGGCTAGAGAACCACCCTACGAGCAGTACTTC. As protein: CRAREPPYEQYF.

V gene TRBV6-6 combines with J gene TRBJ1-2, with 9 bases aligning to TRBD1. The CDR3 loop spans 14 amino acids. Losses at the gene ends were 1 base for V and 7 bases for J; bases not matched to a gene: 4. Germline lookup yields CDR1 MNHNY and CDR2 SVGAGI (reference sequence). The CDR3 loop reads CASSYLGQGSGYTF. The CDR3 bases are TGTGCCAGCAGTTACTTGGGACAGGGTAGTGGCTACACCTTC.

The V and J genes are TRBV6-2 or TRBV6-3 and TRBJ2-6; no definite D call. V lost 5 bases to trimming and J lost 0 bases, with 8 bases between them. Germline V lookup: CDR1 MNHEY, CDR2 SVGEGT. This CDR3 has 15 amino acids. The CDR3 nucleotides are TGTGCCAGCAGTGACGCACGCTCTGGGGCCAACGTCCTGACTTTC. Translating gives CASSDARSGANVLTF.

The V gene is TRBV9, the J gene TRBJ2-3; 11 nucleotides align to TRBD2. There are 16 residues in the CDR3. With V trimmed by 2 bases and J by 6 bases, 8 bases remained unmatched. The germline V gene encodes CDR1 SGDLS and CDR2 YYNGEE. The CDR3 loop reads CASSVSGGASSDTQYF. In nucleotides, the CDR3 is TGTGCCAGCAGCGTTAGCGGGGGGGCCTCTAGTGATACGCAGTATTTT.

This chain connects TRBV10-3 to TRBJ2-7; D is perhaps TRBD1 or TRBD2 (5 bases each). Germline lookup yields CDR1 ENHRY and CDR2 SYGVKD. V was cut by 0 bases and J by 3 bases, with 12 bases left in between. The CDR3 sequence is 15 residues long. CDR3 amino acids: CAISESQKRGYEQYF. CDR3 sequence (DNA): TGTGCCATCAGTGAGTCACAGAAGAGGGGCTACGAGCAGTACTTC.

The sample holds many counts of this clonotype. The chain employs TRBV20-1 and TRBJ2-3; no firm D call. V lost 0 bases, J lost 2 bases, and 6 bases lay in between. The CDR3 runs 13 residues. The germline V gene encodes CDR1 DFQATT and CDR2 SNEGSKA (reference sequence). The CDR3, as DNA: TGCAGTGCTAGAGATACCAACACAGATACGCAGTATTTT. Protein sequence: CSARDTNTDTQYF.

This clonotype was counted a single time. V usage is TRBV7-9 and J usage is TRBJ2-1, with D hard to call. Germline loops: CDR1 SEHNR, CDR2 FQNEAQ (reference sequence). V was shortened by 3 bases and J by 10 bases, with 13 bases between the two germline ends. CDR3 length: 13 residues. This chain's CDR3 is CASSLSSGVEQFF. The DNA of the CDR3 is TGTGCCAGCAGCTTGTCTTCCGGAGTAGAGCAGTTCTTC.

This clonotype has a single count. The chain combines TRBV15 with TRBJ1-4; D ambiguous. The V end lost 3 bases, the J end lost 0 bases, and 11 bases lay between the germline ends. The CDR3 is 16 residues long. Germline V gene lookup returns CDR1 LNHNV and CDR2 YYDKDF (reference sequence). The CDR3: CATSRSSAPTNEKLFF. CDR3 coding DNA: TGTGCCACCAGCAGGAGTTCAGCTCCAACTAATGAAAAACTGTTTTTT.